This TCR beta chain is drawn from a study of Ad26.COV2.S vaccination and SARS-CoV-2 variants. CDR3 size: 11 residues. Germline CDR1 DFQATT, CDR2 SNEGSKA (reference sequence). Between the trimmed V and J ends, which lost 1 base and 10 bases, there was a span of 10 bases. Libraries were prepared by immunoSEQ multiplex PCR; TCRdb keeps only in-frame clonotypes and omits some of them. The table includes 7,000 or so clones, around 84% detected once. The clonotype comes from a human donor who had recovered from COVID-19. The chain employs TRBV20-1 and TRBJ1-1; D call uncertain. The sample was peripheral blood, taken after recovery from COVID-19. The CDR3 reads CSARGGGRAFF. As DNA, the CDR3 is TGCAGTGCTAGAGGAGGCGGGAGAGCTTTCTTT.